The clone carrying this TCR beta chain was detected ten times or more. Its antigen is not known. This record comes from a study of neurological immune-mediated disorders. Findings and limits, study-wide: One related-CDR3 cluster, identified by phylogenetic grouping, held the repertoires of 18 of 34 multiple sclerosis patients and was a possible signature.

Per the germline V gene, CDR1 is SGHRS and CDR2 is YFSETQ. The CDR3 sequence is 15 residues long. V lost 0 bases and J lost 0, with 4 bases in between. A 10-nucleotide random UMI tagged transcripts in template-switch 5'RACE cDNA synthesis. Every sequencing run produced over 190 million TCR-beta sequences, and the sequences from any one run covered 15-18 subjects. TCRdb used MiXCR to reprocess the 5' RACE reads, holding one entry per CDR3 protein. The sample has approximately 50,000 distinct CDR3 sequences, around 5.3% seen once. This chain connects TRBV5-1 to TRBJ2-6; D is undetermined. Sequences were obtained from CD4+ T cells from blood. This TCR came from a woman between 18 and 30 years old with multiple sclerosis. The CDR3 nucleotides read TGCGCCAGCAGCTTGGATCCCTCTGGGGCCAACGTCCTGACTTTC. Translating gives CASSLDPSGANVLTF.